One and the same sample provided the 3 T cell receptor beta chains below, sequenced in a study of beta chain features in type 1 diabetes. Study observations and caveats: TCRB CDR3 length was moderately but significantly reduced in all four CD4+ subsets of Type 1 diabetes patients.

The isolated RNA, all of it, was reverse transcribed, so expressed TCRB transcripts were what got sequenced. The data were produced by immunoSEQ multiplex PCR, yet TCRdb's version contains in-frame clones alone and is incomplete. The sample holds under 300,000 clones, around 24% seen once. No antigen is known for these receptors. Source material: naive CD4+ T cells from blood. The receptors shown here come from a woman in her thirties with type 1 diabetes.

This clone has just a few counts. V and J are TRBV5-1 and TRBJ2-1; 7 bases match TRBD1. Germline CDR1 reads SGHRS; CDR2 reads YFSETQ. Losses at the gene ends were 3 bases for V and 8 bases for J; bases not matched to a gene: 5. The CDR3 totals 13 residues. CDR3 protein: CASSSIGGDEQFF. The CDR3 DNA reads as TGCGCCAGCAGCTCGATAGGGGGCGATGAGCAGTTCTTC.

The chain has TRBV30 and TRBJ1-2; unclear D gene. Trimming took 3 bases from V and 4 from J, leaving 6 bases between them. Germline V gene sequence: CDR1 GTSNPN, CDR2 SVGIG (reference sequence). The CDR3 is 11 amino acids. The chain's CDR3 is CAWSSSYGYTF. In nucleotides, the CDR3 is TGTGCCTGGAGCTCCAGCTATGGCTACACCTTC. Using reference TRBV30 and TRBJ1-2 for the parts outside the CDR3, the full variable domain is SQTIHQWPATLVQPVGSPLSLECTVEGTSNPNLYWYRQAAGRGLQLLFYSVGIGQISSEVPQNLSASRPQDRQFILSSKKLLLSDSGFYLCAWSSSYGYTFGSGTRLTVV.

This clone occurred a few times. CDR3 in amino acids: CSVETGTGSYGYTF. CDR3 in DNA: TGCAGCGTGGAAACCGGGACAGGGAGCTATGGCTACACCTTC. The V gene is TRBV29-1, the J gene TRBJ1-2, with 9 bases lining up with TRBD1. There are 14 residues in the CDR3. In germline, CDR1 is SQVTM, CDR2 ANQGSEA. J gave up 4 bases and V 6 bases, and 9 bases lay outside the gene matches.